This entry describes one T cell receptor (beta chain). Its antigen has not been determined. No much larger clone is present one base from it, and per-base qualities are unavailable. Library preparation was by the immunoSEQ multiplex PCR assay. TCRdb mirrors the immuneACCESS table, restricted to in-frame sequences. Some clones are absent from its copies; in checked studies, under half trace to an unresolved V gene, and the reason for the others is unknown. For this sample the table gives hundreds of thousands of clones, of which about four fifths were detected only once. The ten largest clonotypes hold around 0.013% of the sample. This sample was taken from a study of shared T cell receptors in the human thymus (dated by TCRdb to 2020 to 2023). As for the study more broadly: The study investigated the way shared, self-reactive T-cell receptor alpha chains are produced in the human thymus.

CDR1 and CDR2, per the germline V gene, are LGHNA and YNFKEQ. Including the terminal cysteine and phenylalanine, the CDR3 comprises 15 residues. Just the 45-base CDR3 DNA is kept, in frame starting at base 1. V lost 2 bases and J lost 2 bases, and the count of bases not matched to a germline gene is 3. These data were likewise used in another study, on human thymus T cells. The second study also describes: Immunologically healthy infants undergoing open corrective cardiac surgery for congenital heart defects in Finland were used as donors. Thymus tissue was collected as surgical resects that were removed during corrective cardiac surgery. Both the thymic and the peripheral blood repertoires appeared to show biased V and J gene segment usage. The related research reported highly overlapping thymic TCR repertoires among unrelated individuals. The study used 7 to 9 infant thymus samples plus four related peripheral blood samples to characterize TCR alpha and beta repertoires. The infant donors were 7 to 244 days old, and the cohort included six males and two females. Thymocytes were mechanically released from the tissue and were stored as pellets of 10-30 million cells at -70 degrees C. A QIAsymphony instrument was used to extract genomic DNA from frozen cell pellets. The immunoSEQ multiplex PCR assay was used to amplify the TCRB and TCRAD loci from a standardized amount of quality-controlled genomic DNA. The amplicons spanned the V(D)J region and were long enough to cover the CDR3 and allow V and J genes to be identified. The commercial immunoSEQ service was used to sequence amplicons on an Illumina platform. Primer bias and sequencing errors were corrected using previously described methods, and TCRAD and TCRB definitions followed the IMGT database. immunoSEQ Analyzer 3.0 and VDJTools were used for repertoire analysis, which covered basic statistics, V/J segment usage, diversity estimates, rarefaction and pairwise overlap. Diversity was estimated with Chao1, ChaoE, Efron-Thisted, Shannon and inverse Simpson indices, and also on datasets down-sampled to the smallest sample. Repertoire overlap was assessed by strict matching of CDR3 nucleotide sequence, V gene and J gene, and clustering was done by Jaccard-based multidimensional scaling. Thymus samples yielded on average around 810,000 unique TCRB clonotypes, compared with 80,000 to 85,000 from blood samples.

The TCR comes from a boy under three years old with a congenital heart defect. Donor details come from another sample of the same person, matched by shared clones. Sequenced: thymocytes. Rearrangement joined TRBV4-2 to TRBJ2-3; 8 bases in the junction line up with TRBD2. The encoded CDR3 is CASSQSGGYTDTQYF. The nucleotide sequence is TGTGCCAGCAGCCAATCGGGAGGGTACACAGATACGCAGTATTTT.